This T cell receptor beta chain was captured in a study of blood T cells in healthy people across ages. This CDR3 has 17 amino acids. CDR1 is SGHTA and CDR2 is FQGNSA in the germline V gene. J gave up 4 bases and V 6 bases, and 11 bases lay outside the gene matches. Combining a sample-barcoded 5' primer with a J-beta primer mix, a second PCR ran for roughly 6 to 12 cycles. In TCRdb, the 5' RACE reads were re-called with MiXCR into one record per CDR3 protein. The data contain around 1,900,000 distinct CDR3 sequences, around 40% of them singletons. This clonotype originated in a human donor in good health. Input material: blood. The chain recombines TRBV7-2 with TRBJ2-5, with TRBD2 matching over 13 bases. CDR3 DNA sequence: TGTGCCAGCAGGCGGGGACTAGCGGGGATACCCCCAGAGACCCAGTACTTC. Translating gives CASRRGLAGIPPETQYF.